Below, 31 T cell receptor beta chains from the same sample are listed, as sequenced in a study of blood T cells in healthy people across ages. It was with a sample-barcoded 5' primer and a J-beta primer mix that a second PCR of about 6 to 12 cycles was run. TCRdb re-derived calls from the 5' RACE reads in MiXCR, one entry per CDR3 protein. The table shows 1.2 million to 1.5 million distinct CDR3 sequences, with around 39% occurring only once. Sequencing used blood. The receptor source for this set is a woman between 18 and 29 years old in good health.

The rearrangement uses TRBV6-1 and TRBJ1-1; D is undetermined. CDR1 and CDR2 from the germline V gene are MNHNS and SASEGT. CDR3 length equals 14 residues. Deletions cut 1 base from V and 1 base from J, with 7 bases between. The CDR3 is CASSEVPSNTEAFF. CDR3 sequence (DNA): TGTGCCAGCAGTGAAGTACCTTCGAACACTGAAGCTTTCTTT.

The table lists this clonotype with a few counts. This chain links TRBV6-5 with TRBJ2-1; 10 bases are shared with TRBD2. CDR3 length equals 16 residues. Trimming took 2 bases from V and 5 from J; bases not matched to a gene: 6. In germline, CDR1 is MNHEY, CDR2 SVGAGI. The CDR3 DNA follows: TGTGCCAGCAGTTACACAGCTAGCGGGGGTCACAATGAGCAGTTCTTC. It encodes CASSYTASGGHNEQFF.

The rearrangement joins TRBV27 to TRBJ2-7; TRBD1 is a possible D gene (6 bases). Germline V gene sequence: CDR1 MNHEY, CDR2 SMNVEV (reference sequence). Trimming pared 3 bases from V and 3 bases from J, leaving 12 bases between. The CDR3 has 14 residues. In DNA form, the CDR3 reads TGTGCCAGCAGTTTCCTAGCACAGGGCTACGAGCAGTACTTC. This encodes CASSFLAQGYEQYF.

This clonotype was recorded a few times. The J gene is TRBJ2-4, the V gene TRBV4-1, with 10 bases lining up with TRBD1. The DNA end favors TRBJ2-7, so the J call may be wrong. Germline V CDR1 and CDR2: MGHRA, YSYEKL. The CDR3 runs to 15 residues. The DNA of the CDR3 is TGCGCCAGCAGCCAAAGGGGACAGGGGCTCTACGAGCAGTACTTC. Protein: CASSQRGQGLYEQYF.

V and J are TRBV13 and TRBJ2-3; D ambiguous. The CDR3 contains 15 residues. V lost 0 bases and J 0 bases, leaving 7 bases between the germline ends. CDR1 and CDR2 (germline): PRHDT, FYEKMQ (reference sequence). CDR3 sequence: CASSLGRHSTDTQYF. CDR3 DNA: TGTGCCAGCAGCTTAGGGCGTCACAGCACAGATACGCAGTATTTT.

The chain uses TRBV3-1 and TRBJ2-1, with 11 positions matching TRBD1. This CDR3 is 16 amino acids long. Germline V gives CDR1 LGHDT, CDR2 YNNKEL (reference sequence). V lost 2 bases, J lost 4 bases, and 4 bases stayed unmatched. CDR3 nucleotides: TGTGCCAGCAGCCAATCGGACAGGGGGCTTTACAATGAGCAGTTCTTC. It codes for CASSQSDRGLYNEQFF.

In DNA form, the CDR3 reads TGTGCCAGCAGTGAATGGCTAGCGGGGCCTTTTGAGCAGTACTTC. This sequence encodes CASSEWLAGPFEQYF. This chain links TRBV2 with TRBJ2-5; 9 nucleotides line up with TRBD2. Trimming removed 2 bases from V and 11 bases from J; junction bases left unmatched: 12. The CDR3 length is 15 residues. Germline assignment: CDR1 SNHLY and CDR2 FYNNEI. Full variable domain (remainder filled in from reference TRBV2 and TRBJ2-5): EPEVTQTPSHQVTQMGQEVILRCVPISNHLYFYWYRQILGQKVEFLVSFYNNEISEKSEIFDDQFSVERPDGSNFTLKIRSTKLEDSAMYFCASSEWLAGPFEQYFGPGTRLLVL.

This clonotype showed up many times. The J gene is TRBJ2-2, the V gene TRBV4-1, with a tentative D call TRBD2 (5 bases). This CDR3 is built from 17 residues. Deletions cut 0 bases from V and 0 bases from J, with 11 bases between. Germline assignment: CDR1 MGHRA and CDR2 YSYEKL. The CDR3 loop is CASSQEGAAPNTGELFF. The CDR3 DNA is TGCGCCAGCAGCCAAGAGGGAGCGGCGCCGAACACCGGGGAGCTGTTTTTT.

The chain recombines TRBV6-2 or TRBV6-3 with TRBJ1-5; D gene unclear. V lost 4 bases, J lost 1 base, and 11 bases lay in between. Germline values: CDR1 MNHEY, CDR2 SVGEGT. This CDR3 has 15 amino acids. The CDR3 loop reads CASSWGSVSNQPQHF. The CDR3 coding sequence is TGTGCCAGCAGTTGGGGTAGCGTCAGCAATCAGCCCCAGCATTTT.

This clonotype was seen only a few times. At one end the junction does not follow the germline gene, possibly because of a read error. The chain links TRBV5-5 to TRBJ2-4, with 8 nucleotides matching TRBD2. Near its end, the DNA agrees better with TRBJ2-7, so the J call may be wrong. Germline V gives CDR1 SGHKS, CDR2 YYEKEE (reference sequence). The CDR3 covers 14 residues. The CDR3 sequence is CASSPGLVSNEQYF. In DNA, the CDR3 is TGTGCCAGCAGCCCGGGACTAGTCTCCAACGAGCAGTACTTC.

This clonotype has more than one count but fewer than ten. The chain has TRBV27 and TRBJ2-2, with D uncertain. Germline V gene data show CDR1 as MNHEY and CDR2 as SMNVEV (reference sequence). The V and J ends lost 5 bases and 0 bases respectively, with 7 bases between them. This CDR3 is built from 14 residues. As DNA, the CDR3 is TGTGCCAGCAGTGCGCGGACGAACACCGGGGAGCTGTTTTTT. Translation gives CASSARTNTGELFF.

The chain uses TRBV5-6 and TRBJ2-1; TRBD2 agrees at 9 bases. Germline V gene lookup returns CDR1 SGHDT and CDR2 YYEEEE. The CDR3 totals 13 residues. Trimming cost V 4 bases and J 9 bases; bases outside gene matches: 5. As DNA, the CDR3 is TGTGCCAGCAGCCTAGGGACTAGCTTTGAGCAGTTCTTC. Amino acids: CASSLGTSFEQFF.

The table lists this clonotype with a few counts. J is TRBJ1-2 and V is TRBV25-1; a possible D gene is TRBD1 (6 bases). V lost 5 bases and J 4 bases, leaving 11 bases between the germline ends. From germline, CDR1 is MGHDK and CDR2 SYGVNS. The CDR3 is made up of 13 amino acids. The CDR3 nucleotides read TGTGCCAGCAGTCCTACAGGGCGCTATGGCTACACCTTC. Protein sequence: CASSPTGRYGYTF.

There are many counts of this clonotype. The V and J genes are TRBV5-1 and TRBJ1-2; tentatively, D is TRBD1 (5 bases). CDR1 and CDR2 (germline): SGHRS, YFSETQ. The length of the CDR3 is 15 residues. Trimming cost V 3 bases and J 3 bases, with 15 bases left between them. The CDR3 DNA is TGCGCCAGCAGCTCTGACAGTCCTCACTACTATGGCTACACCTTC. It encodes CASSSDSPHYYGYTF.

The V gene is TRBV7-2, the J gene TRBJ1-2; D not resolved. The CDR3 is 14 amino acids. Germline V CDR1 and CDR2: SGHTA, FQGNSA. Trimming left V 6 bases short and J 2 bases short, with 13 bases between. CDR3 protein: CASSPTEVNYGYTF. The CDR3 DNA is TGTGCCAGCAGTCCAACAGAAGTAAACTATGGCTACACCTTC.

This clonotype was counted between two and nine times. CDR3 residues: CASSSGTSGRVDEQYF. The DNA for the CDR3 is TGTGCCAGCAGCTCCGGGACTAGCGGGAGGGTGGACGAGCAGTACTTC. V is TRBV7-6 and J is TRBJ2-7, with 16 bases identical to TRBD2. The germline gives CDR1 SGHVS, CDR2 FNYEAQ. The V segment lost 4 bases and the J segment 5 bases; nucleotides outside the gene matches: 5. The CDR3 runs 16 residues. The full variable domain, completed using reference TRBV7-6 and TRBJ2-7, is GAGVSQSPRYKVTKRGQDVALRCDPISGHVSLYWYRQALGQGPEFLTYFNYEAQQDKSGLPNDRFSAERPEGSISTLTIQRTEQRDSAMYRCASSSGTSGRVDEQYFGPGTRLTVT.

The J gene is TRBJ1-1, the V gene TRBV29-1; a weak D match, TRBD1 (5 bases). The CDR3 is 14 amino acids. Trimming cost V 5 bases and J 0 bases, with 13 bases left between them. Germline V gene data show CDR1 as SQVTM and CDR2 as ANQGSEA. The CDR3, as DNA: TGCAGCGTTTCGGTGGGGCAGGTGAACACTGAAGCTTTCTTT. Its translation is CSVSVGQVNTEAFF.

The sample holds a few counts of this clonotype. The genes are TRBV4-1 and TRBJ2-7; D call uncertain. The CDR3 has 13 residues. V was cut by 4 bases and J by 9 bases, with 16 bases left in between. CDR1 is MGHRA, CDR2 YSYEKL, per germline. In DNA form, the CDR3 reads TGCGCCAGCAGCCCAGACCAGAGCCTCGGGCAGTACTTC. This gives the protein CASSPDQSLGQYF.

This clonotype was seen only once. The J gene is TRBJ2-3, the V gene TRBV20-1, with TRBD2 matching over 7 bases. J gave up 10 bases and V 6 bases, and 10 bases lay outside the gene matches. The CDR3 sequence is 12 residues long. Germline loops: CDR1 DFQATT, CDR2 SNEGSKA (reference sequence). The CDR3 loop is CSAPGLGMAQYF. CDR3 sequence (DNA): TGCAGTGCGCCCGGACTAGGCATGGCGCAGTATTTT.

This rearrangement joins TRBV3-1 to TRBJ1-1; D is uncertain. The germline V gene encodes CDR1 LGHDT and CDR2 YNNKEL (reference sequence). The CDR3 has 16 residues. Trimming stripped 2 bases from V and 4 bases from J, with 17 bases between. The CDR3 DNA sequence: TGTGCCAGCAGCCAAACTCCGGCGGGGTGGGGCACTGAAGCTTTCTTT. Translated, it gives CASSQTPAGWGTEAFF.

V usage is TRBV24-1 and J usage is TRBJ2-1; 10 positions match TRBD2. The germline V gene encodes CDR1 KGHDR and CDR2 SFDVKD. The CDR3 loop spans 17 amino acids. V trimming: 4 bases; J trimming: 5 bases; junction bases outside the gene matches: 10. CDR3 amino acids: CATSDSLPGLADNEQFF. CDR3 nucleotides: TGTGCCACCAGTGACTCACTCCCCGGACTAGCGGACAATGAGCAGTTCTTC.

This clonotype was counted a few times. The chain has TRBV24-1 and TRBJ2-7; possibly TRBD2 for D (5 bases). The CDR3 loop spans 13 amino acids. Between the trimmed V and J ends, which lost 3 bases and 2 bases, there was a span of 7 bases. CDR1 is KGHDR, CDR2 SFDVKD, per germline. CDR3 sequence reads: CATSDAGAYEQYF. In DNA, the CDR3 is TGTGCCACCAGTGATGCCGGGGCCTACGAGCAGTACTTC.

The chain is built from TRBV20-1 and TRBJ2-2; 9 bases match TRBD2. The CDR3 contains 15 residues. V gave up 4 bases and J gave up 2 bases; unmatched junction bases: 5. In germline, CDR1 is DFQATT, CDR2 SNEGSKA (reference sequence). The CDR3 DNA reads as TGCAGTGCTAAGCAGGGACTAGCAAACACCGGGGAGCTGTTTTTT. Protein product: CSAKQGLANTGELFF.

The chain couples TRBV30 to TRBJ2-1, with D possibly being TRBD2 (6 bases). Germline V gene lookup returns CDR1 GTSNPN and CDR2 SVGIG (reference sequence). CDR3 length equals 17 residues. Trimming stripped 3 bases from V and 0 bases from J, with 18 bases between. The CDR3 DNA sequence: TGTGCCTGGAGCGGCGGGACTTCTGCCCTCTCCTACAATGAGCAGTTCTTC. The encoded protein is CAWSGGTSALSYNEQFF.

The chain links TRBV5-1 to TRBJ1-2; 8 bases match TRBD1. The ends lost 3 bases at V and 3 bases at J; junction bases unmatched: 4. Germline V lookup: CDR1 SGHRS, CDR2 YFSETQ. The CDR3 length is 14 residues. The chain's CDR3 is CASSWGQADYGYTF. CDR3 coding DNA: TGCGCCAGCAGCTGGGGACAGGCAGACTATGGCTACACCTTC.

A word on this clonotype: Being one base from a much bigger clone, this may be a read error. J is TRBJ1-1 and V is TRBV12-3 or TRBV12-4; 7 bases fit TRBD1. V trimming: 6 bases; J trimming: 8 bases; junction bases outside the gene matches: 6. The CDR3 consists of 12 residues. Here the CDR3 DNA reads TGTGCCAGCAGGCCCTCGGACAGGGAAGCTTTCTTT. This codes for CASRPSDREAFF.

The rearrangement uses TRBV4-1 and TRBJ2-5; D possibly corresponds to TRBD1 (5 bases). CDR3 length equals 14 residues. Germline-derived CDR1 and CDR2 are MGHRA and YSYEKL. V was trimmed by 3 bases and J by 1 base, leaving 9 bases between them. CDR3 loop: CASSHVDSQETQYF. The DNA for the CDR3 is TGCGCCAGCAGCCACGTAGACAGCCAAGAGACCCAGTACTTC.

This sequence joins TRBV20-1 and TRBJ1-1; 9 nucleotides line up with TRBD1. Per germline, CDR1 DFQATT and CDR2 SNEGSKA (reference sequence). V lost 2 bases to trimming and J lost 6 bases; unmatched junction nucleotides: 7. The CDR3 loop spans 14 amino acids. The CDR3 DNA is TGCAGTGCTAGAATAACAGGGGGCGCTTCTGAAGCTTTCTTT. Translation gives CSARITGGASEAFF.

The chain joins TRBV3-1 to TRBJ1-2, with 11 bases identical to TRBD1. Per the germline V gene, CDR1 is LGHDT and CDR2 is YNNKEL (reference sequence). V was pared by 2 bases and J by 4 bases, with 3 bases of the junction left unmatched. This CDR3 is 15 amino acids long. CDR3 residues: CASSQLGTGGYGYTF. CDR3 sequence (DNA): TGTGCCAGCAGCCAACTGGGGACAGGGGGCTATGGCTACACCTTC.

CDR3 bases: TGTGCCAGCTGGAAGTGGAACCAAGAGACCCAGTACTTC. Translation gives CASWKWNQETQYF. The chain joins TRBV2 to TRBJ2-5; D gene unclear. The CDR3 consists of 13 residues. V lost 8 bases to trimming and J lost 0 bases, with 10 bases between them. Germline CDR1 reads SNHLY; CDR2 reads FYNNEI.

The gene calls are TRBV27 and TRBJ1-1; D not resolved. This CDR3 is built from 16 residues. The germline CDR1 and CDR2 sequences are MNHEY and SMNVEV (reference sequence). The ends were cut back, 0 bases at V and 1 base at J, with 12 bases in the middle. CDR3 protein: CASSLSFRSPNTEAFF. The CDR3 nucleotides read TGTGCCAGCAGTTTATCGTTCCGATCCCCGAACACTGAAGCTTTCTTT.